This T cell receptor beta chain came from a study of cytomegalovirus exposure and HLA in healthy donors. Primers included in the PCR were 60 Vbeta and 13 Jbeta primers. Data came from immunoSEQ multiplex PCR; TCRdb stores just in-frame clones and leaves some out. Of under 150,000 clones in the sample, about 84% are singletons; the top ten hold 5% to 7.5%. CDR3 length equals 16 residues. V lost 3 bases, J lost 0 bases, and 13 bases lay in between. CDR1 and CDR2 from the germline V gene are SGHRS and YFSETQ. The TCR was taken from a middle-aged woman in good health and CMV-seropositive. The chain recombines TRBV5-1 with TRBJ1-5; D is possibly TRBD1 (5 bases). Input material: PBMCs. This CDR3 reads CASSYLPTDSNQPQHF. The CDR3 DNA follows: TGCGCCAGCAGCTACCTACCGACAGATAGCAATCAGCCCCAGCATTTT. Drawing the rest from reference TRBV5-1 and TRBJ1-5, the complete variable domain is KAGVTQTPRYLIKTRGQQVTLSCSPISGHRSVSWYQQTPGQGLQFLFEYFSETQRNKGNFPGRFSGRQFSNSRSEMNVSTLELGDSALYLCASSYLPTDSNQPQHFGDGTRLSIL.